This T cell receptor (beta chain) was documented in a study of cytomegalovirus exposure and HLA in healthy donors. On the study more broadly: It was reported in a later analysis that the same platform had been used for the 120 validation repertoires as for the roughly 710 first-cohort repertoires.

Study results and limitations: In vitro testing confirmed three CMV-associated chains as specific for CMV antigens. Reports indicated that the classifier achieved high specificity and sensitivity in diagnosing cytomegalovirus status.

A remark on this clone: The antigen is undetermined.

Method: immunoSEQ multiplex PCR; TCRdb's copy keeps in-frame clones and lacks some. Of 150,000 to 200,000 clones in the sample, roughly 89% are singletons; the top ten hold under 4.5%. Input material: PBMCs. The sequence was collected from a man between 18 and 29 years old in good health and CMV-seropositive.

The DNA for the CDR3 is TGTGCCAGCAGCTTACCACAGGGGATCGCCGGGGAGCTGTTTTTT. This codes for CASSLPQGIAGELFF. V and J are TRBV13 and TRBJ2-2, with 7 positions matching TRBD1. This CDR3 comprises 15 residues. V trimming: 2 bases; J trimming: 6 bases; junction bases outside the gene matches: 6. Germline V lookup: CDR1 PRHDT, CDR2 FYEKMQ (reference sequence).